A selection of T cell receptor beta chains follows, all from one sample in a study of T cell responses to AZD1222 COVID-19 vaccine. Sequencing used immunoSEQ multiplex PCR; TCRdb keeps in-frame clones, though not all of them. Here the sample spans roughly 100,000 clones, 70% to 85% being singletons. Sequencing was performed on peripheral blood, taken 28 days after the second AZD1222 dose. The source is an adult who received the AZD1222 COVID-19 vaccine. Both conserved end residues are part of each CDR3. A D gene is named only where the DNA matches it firmly. Size values are once, few and many counts, or a class for expanded clones, and some rows have none.

V gene: TRBV5-1; J gene: TRBJ1-1; clone size: few; D gene: NA; CDR3 length: 14; CDR3 protein: CASSDQGTNTEAFF; CDR3 DNA: TGCGCCAGCAGCGACCAGGGTACGAACACTGAAGCTTTCTTT
V gene: TRBV14; J gene: TRBJ2-7; clone size: NA; D gene: NA; CDR3 length: 14; CDR3 protein: CASALADSSYEQYF; CDR3 DNA: TGTGCCAGCGCCCTGGCGGACAGCTCCTACGAGCAGTACTTC
V gene: TRBV7-8; J gene: TRBJ1-1; clone size: few; D gene: TRBD1; CDR3 length: 14; CDR3 protein: CASSLNRGNTEAFF; CDR3 DNA: TGTGCCAGCAGCTTAAACAGGGGGAACACTGAAGCTTTCTTT
V gene: TRBV30; J gene: TRBJ2-3; clone size: NA; D gene: NA; CDR3 length: 14; CDR3 protein: CAWSWGQGGDTQYF; CDR3 DNA: TGTGCCTGGTCCTGGGGTCAGGGCGGAGATACGCAGTATTTT
V gene: TRBV5-1; J gene: TRBJ1-2; clone size: NA; D gene: NA; CDR3 length: 15; CDR3 protein: CASSPGHRDNYGYTF; CDR3 DNA: TGCGCCAGCAGCCCTGGCCACAGGGATAACTATGGCTACACCTTC
V gene: TRBV5-8; J gene: TRBJ1-5; clone size: NA; D gene: NA; CDR3 length: 11; CDR3 protein: CASSLDREEHF; CDR3 DNA: TGTGCCAGCAGCTTGGACAGGGAAGAACATTTT
V gene: TRBV7-9; J gene: TRBJ2-7; clone size: few; D gene: NA; CDR3 length: 16; CDR3 protein: CASSLGPFASSYEQYF; CDR3 DNA: TGTGCCAGCAGCTTAGGCCCCTTTGCGAGCTCCTACGAGCAGTACTTC
V gene: TRBV5-1; J gene: TRBJ2-7; clone size: once; D gene: TRBD1; CDR3 length: 13; CDR3 protein: CASSFGQGSEQYF; CDR3 DNA: TGCGCCAGCAGCTTCGGACAGGGCTCCGAGCAGTACTTC
V gene: TRBV27; J gene: TRBJ1-4; clone size: NA; D gene: NA; CDR3 length: 15; CDR3 protein: CASSRIGGAREKLFF; CDR3 DNA: TGTGCCAGCAGTAGAATCGGGGGGGCGAGGGAAAAACTGTTTTTT
V gene: TRBV18; J gene: TRBJ2-7; clone size: NA; D gene: TRBD1; CDR3 length: 15; CDR3 protein: CASSPWDSQTYEQYF; CDR3 DNA: TGTGCCAGCTCACCTTGGGACAGCCAAACCTACGAGCAGTACTTC
V gene: TRBV5-1; J gene: TRBJ2-1; clone size: NA; D gene: NA; CDR3 length: 16; CDR3 protein: CASSLGTTSSYNEQFF; CDR3 DNA: TGCGCCAGCAGCTTGGGCACCACGTCCTCCTACAATGAGCAGTTCTTC
V gene: TRBV5-1; J gene: TRBJ1-2; clone size: NA; D gene: NA; CDR3 length: 13; CDR3 protein: CASSEDGGYGYTF; CDR3 DNA: TGCGCCAGCAGCGAGGACGGAGGCTATGGCTACACCTTC
V gene: TRBV15; J gene: TRBJ2-7; clone size: NA; D gene: NA; CDR3 length: 14; CDR3 protein: CATSRGAVPYEQYF; CDR3 DNA: TGTGCCACCAGCAGAGGGGCGGTACCCTACGAGCAGTACTTC
V gene: TRBV29-1; J gene: TRBJ2-5; clone size: NA; D gene: TRBD2; CDR3 length: 16; CDR3 protein: CSVEKFGGSVGETQYF; CDR3 DNA: TGCAGCGTTGAGAAATTCGGGGGGTCCGTCGGTGAGACCCAGTACTTC
V gene: TRBV21-1; J gene: TRBJ2-7; clone size: NA; D gene: NA; CDR3 length: 14; CDR3 protein: CASSSRGGLDEQYF; CDR3 DNA: TGTGCCAGCAGCAGTCGGGGAGGCTTGGACGAGCAGTACTTC
V gene: TRBV5-4; J gene: TRBJ1-1; clone size: NA; D gene: NA; CDR3 length: 14; CDR3 protein: CASSPSQQNTEAFF; CDR3 DNA: TGTGCCAGCAGCCCGTCACAGCAGAACACTGAAGCTTTCTTT
V gene: TRBV5-1; J gene: TRBJ1-1; clone size: NA; D gene: TRBD1; CDR3 length: 14; CDR3 protein: CASSLQGVGTEAFF; CDR3 DNA: TGCGCCAGCAGCTTGCAGGGGGTGGGAACTGAAGCTTTCTTT
V gene: TRBV7-9; J gene: TRBJ1-2; clone size: NA; D gene: NA; CDR3 length: 14; CDR3 protein: CASSLAGVIYGYTF; CDR3 DNA: TGTGCCAGCAGCTTAGCGGGAGTAATCTATGGCTACACCTTC
V gene: TRBV6-2/TRBV6-3; J gene: TRBJ1-2; clone size: NA; D gene: NA; CDR3 length: 18; CDR3 protein: CASSSRWSTDDTNYGYTF; CDR3 DNA: TGTGCCAGCAGTTCCCGATGGTCGACAGACGATACTAACTATGGCTACACCTTC
V gene: TRBV6-1; J gene: TRBJ2-7; clone size: NA; D gene: TRBD2; CDR3 length: 17; CDR3 protein: CASSASPGTSAKYEQYF; CDR3 DNA: TGTGCCAGCAGTGCGTCCCCCGGGACTAGCGCTAAATACGAGCAGTACTTC
V gene: TRBV3-1/TRBV3-2; J gene: TRBJ2-7; clone size: few; D gene: TRBD2; CDR3 length: 15; CDR3 protein: CASSQDFPAGDEQYF; CDR3 DNA: TGTGCCAGCAGCCAAGATTTTCCAGCGGGGGACGAGCAGTACTTC
V gene: TRBV19; J gene: TRBJ2-1; clone size: NA; D gene: TRBD2; CDR3 length: 17; CDR3 protein: CASSIKRGSGGINEQFF; CDR3 DNA: TGTGCCAGTAGTATAAAAAGAGGGAGCGGGGGAATCAATGAGCAGTTCTTC
V gene: TRBV10-1; J gene: TRBJ2-2; clone size: NA; D gene: NA; CDR3 length: 11; CDR3 protein: CAVMMSGELFF; CDR3 DNA: TGCGCCGTCATGATGTCCGGGGAGCTGTTTTTT
V gene: TRBV5-4; J gene: TRBJ2-1; clone size: NA; D gene: TRBD2; CDR3 length: 15; CDR3 protein: CASSLSALAGDEQFF; CDR3 DNA: TGTGCCAGCAGCTTGAGTGCACTAGCGGGAGATGAGCAGTTCTTC
V gene: TRBV6-5; J gene: TRBJ1-1; clone size: NA; D gene: TRBD1; CDR3 length: 16; CDR3 protein: CASSYEGPGQGTEAFF; CDR3 DNA: TGTGCCAGCAGTTACGAAGGTCCGGGACAGGGCACTGAAGCTTTCTTT
V gene: TRBV7-9; J gene: TRBJ1-1; clone size: NA; D gene: NA; CDR3 length: 13; CDR3 protein: CASSPVGGVEAFF; CDR3 DNA: TGTGCCAGCAGCCCAGTCGGAGGAGTTGAAGCTTTCTTT
V gene: TRBV10-3; J gene: TRBJ2-1; clone size: NA; D gene: TRBD1; CDR3 length: 13; CDR3 protein: CAISGIQGANRVF; CDR3 DNA: TGTGCCATCAGTGGAATTCAGGGGGCGAATAGGGTCTTC
V gene: TRBV6-7; J gene: TRBJ1-1; clone size: NA; D gene: NA; CDR3 length: 12; CDR3 protein: CASSFEGQKAFF; CDR3 DNA: TGTGCCAGCAGTTTCGAAGGACAGAAAGCTTTCTTT
V gene: TRBV4-1; J gene: TRBJ1-1; clone size: few; D gene: NA; CDR3 length: 15; CDR3 protein: CASSQEETLLGEAFF; CDR3 DNA: TGCGCCAGCAGCCAAGAAGAAACCCTCCTAGGAGAAGCTTTCTTT
V gene: TRBV5-1; J gene: TRBJ2-3; clone size: NA; D gene: TRBD2; CDR3 length: 20; CDR3 protein: CASSSNRLGTSGGRPDTQYF; CDR3 DNA: TGCGCCAGCAGCTCAAACCGTCTCGGGACTAGCGGGGGGCGACCAGATACGCAGTATTTT
V gene: TRBV27; J gene: TRBJ1-1; clone size: NA; D gene: TRBD1; CDR3 length: 13; CDR3 protein: CASSLSGTGAAFF; CDR3 DNA: TGTGCCAGCAGTTTGTCCGGGACAGGGGCAGCTTTCTTT
V gene: TRBV4-1; J gene: TRBJ1-5; clone size: NA; D gene: TRBD1; CDR3 length: 16; CDR3 protein: CASSQEGTAYNQPQHF; CDR3 DNA: TGCGCCAGCAGCCAAGAAGGGACAGCCTACAATCAGCCCCAGCATTTT
V gene: TRBV29-1; J gene: TRBJ2-7; clone size: once; D gene: TRBD1; CDR3 length: 13; CDR3 protein: CSVGGQGGLEQYF; CDR3 DNA: TGCAGCGTTGGCGGACAGGGGGGACTGGAGCAGTACTTC
V gene: TRBV19; J gene: TRBJ1-1; clone size: NA; D gene: NA; CDR3 length: 13; CDR3 protein: CASRSGGTERTFF; CDR3 DNA: TGTGCCAGTAGAAGCGGCGGGACCGAGAGAACTTTCTTT
V gene: TRBV6-5; J gene: TRBJ2-1; clone size: NA; D gene: NA; CDR3 length: 15; CDR3 protein: CASTNWGTSYNEQFF; CDR3 DNA: TGTGCCAGCACTAACTGGGGAACATCCTACAATGAGCAGTTCTTC
V gene: TRBV7-2; J gene: TRBJ1-6; clone size: NA; D gene: NA; CDR3 length: 15; CDR3 protein: CASSFGGQGQSPLHF; CDR3 DNA: TGTGCCAGCAGCTTCGGGGGTCAGGGGCAGTCACCCCTCCACTTT
V gene: TRBV5-1; J gene: TRBJ2-1; clone size: NA; D gene: NA; CDR3 length: 16; CDR3 protein: CASSLRVGQSSNEQFF; CDR3 DNA: TGCGCCAGCAGCTTGAGGGTCGGGCAGTCAAGCAATGAGCAGTTCTTC